This T cell receptor beta chain was profiled in a study of CD8 T cells in ankylosing spondylitis (dated by TCRdb to about 2017). About the study as a whole: T cell receptor beta repertoires were profiled in healthy donors and ankylosing spondylitis patients so that disease-linked TCR variants could be found. The whole study cohort included 95 to 130 healthy donors and under 30 ankylosing spondylitis patients. Peripheral blood was sampled, and synovial fluid was also collected from ankylosing spondylitis patients.

In its sample, this clonotype was seen a few times. Its binding antigen is unknown. Per-nucleotide qualities are absent, and no much larger clonotype sits a single base away. The study at large found these results: In peripheral blood, the disease-linked clones were found at relatively low frequencies and had a CD8+ phenotype. The disease-linked clones were reported to be significantly enriched in matched synovial fluid samples from ankylosing spondylitis patients. Blood from ankylosing spondylitis patients appeared to be characterized by a TCR beta motif made up of several highly homologous amino acid variants. Some motif variants were previously reported in synovial fluid and blood of reactive arthritis patients, suggesting common disease-initiation mechanisms.

V is pruned by 9 bases and J by 9 bases, leaving 4 bases of the junction without a gene match. The CDR3 sequence holds 13 residues, the cysteine and phenylalanine included. The read is trimmed to its CDR3 DNA, 39 bases read in frame from base 1. In the germline V gene, CDR1 corresponds to KGHDR and CDR2 to SFDVKD. The listed sequencing device is Illumina HiSeq 2500. Quantitative 5'-RACE with molecular barcodes was used to prepare TCR beta libraries. In the authors' own workflow: A new computational method based on a probabilistic model of VDJ rearrangement was used to identify disease-linked TCR variants. The raw public reads went through TCRdb reprocessing: fastp at Q25, MiXCR clone calling, in-frame beta chains kept. Rows are unified per CDR3 protein, each entry keeping the most common DNA and genes. It is TCRdb's table, rather than the study itself, that gives the V and J calls and clone size. This sample holds about 540,000 distinct CDR3 sequences; roughly 13% were observed only once. The biggest ten clones account for approximately 6.2% of the sample.

The specimen was blood, either unsorted or a sorted T cell fraction (not recorded which). The sequence came from a male donor with ankylosing spondylitis. The sequence joins TRBV24-1 to TRBJ2-1; TRBD2 agrees with 13 junctional bases. The nucleotide sequence reads as follows: TGTGCCACCGGACTAGCGGGAGTCACTGAGCAGTTCTTC. This gives the protein CATGLAGVTEQFF.